This T cell receptor (beta chain) was observed in a study of human T cells and chemical hapten exposure. Study as a whole: Weekly scalp doses of diphenylcyclopropenone were given to patients during the approximately 25-week study. Whole-study findings and limits: There was a positive correlation between PT1 expanded TCR counts and patch test score. Those TCRs sitting above 1 in 1000 frequency stayed the same with DPC sensitization.

The time point here: pre-sensitization, week 0. Treatment noted: therapeutic diphenylcyclopropenone sensitization with weekly scalp DPC. Germline-derived CDR1 and CDR2 are GTSNPN and SVGIG (reference sequence). The CDR3 has 13 amino acids. Deletions cut 0 bases from V and 4 bases from J, with 7 bases between. TCRdb analysed the RACE reads with MiXCR anew, one entry per CDR3 protein. The sample comprises 60,000 to 80,000 distinct CDR3 sequences, approximately 6.7% of which are singletons, and approximately 1.6% rests with the top ten. This clonotype was counted many times. Its antigen is as yet unknown.

The origin of this receptor is a woman in her 30s with alopecia areata. Some clones in this sample may be carry-over from other donors' samples. The chain carries TRBV30 and TRBJ1-5; D possibly corresponds to TRBD1 (5 bases). This material consisted of whole blood, taken in connection with sensitization to the hapten diphenylcyclopropenone (DPC). Here the CDR3 reads CAWSVQVNQPQHF. CDR3 bases: TGTGCCTGGAGTGTACAGGTAAATCAGCCCCAGCATTTT.